The text below deals with one T cell receptor beta chain. These data belong to a study of CD8+CD57+ T cells in acquired aplastic anemia. The study profiled TCR beta VDJ and CDR3 using genomic DNA as template. In TCRdb, the reads were re-called with MiXCR into one record per CDR3 protein. The sample has tens of thousands of distinct CDR3 sequences; 65% to 70% are singletons. The CDR3 runs to 16 residues. Per the germline V gene, CDR1 is SGHAT and CDR2 is FQDESV (reference sequence). Trimming took off 7 bases at V and 0 bases at J, with 16 bases between the two ends. The clonotype originates from a human donor in good health, serving as a control. Sequencing was done on a sample of sorted CD4+, CD8+, or CD8+CD57+ T cells (not recorded which) from PBMCs. The chain recombines TRBV11-1 with TRBJ1-3; unclear D gene. CDR3 in DNA: TGTGCCAGCATCCGGACGGACGAGAGCTCTGGAAACACCATATATTTT. It translates to CASIRTDESSGNTIYF.